The rows below give T cell receptor beta chains drawn from one sample of a study of radiotherapy plus CTLA-4 blockade in lung cancer. Sequencing used immunoSEQ multiplex PCR; TCRdb keeps in-frame clones, though not all of them. Here the sample spans around 50,000 clones, about 88% being singletons. Specimen: peripheral blood, collected from a patient treated with radiotherapy plus ipilimumab. The receptors derive from a human donor with non-small cell lung cancer that progressed on radiotherapy plus ipilimumab. Some clones in this sample may be carry-over from other donors' samples. Each CDR3 is given with its conserved first and last residue. D genes are given only for firm matches. A clone size is listed for some rows: how often the clone was seen (once, few, many), or a class if it is expanded.

J gene | V gene | D gene | clone size | CDR3 length | CDR3 DNA | CDR3 protein
TRBJ1-1 | TRBV18 | . | . | 14 | TGTGCCAGCTCACCACCATCCAGCGGCTATGAAGCTTTCTTT | CASSPPSSGYEAFF
TRBJ2-7 | TRBV6-9 | . | . | 15 | TGTGCCAGCAGTTATTTAAGCGGTCCATCCTACGAGCAGTACTTC | CASSYLSGPSYEQYF
TRBJ2-3 | TRBV7-7 | . | . | 13 | TGTGCCAGCAGCTTCGTCGTCACAGATACGCAGTATTTT | CASSFVVTDTQYF
TRBJ1-5 | TRBV5-1 | . | once | 15 | TGCGCCAGCAGCTTGGGGGGGGAGTTGAATCAGCCCCAGCATTTT | CASSLGGELNQPQHF
TRBJ2-3 | TRBV7-6 | . | . | 18 | TGTGCCAGCAGCTTACAAATTCCCTCGCAGGGTGCCACAGATACGCAGTATTTT | CASSLQIPSQGATDTQYF
TRBJ2-6 | TRBV9 | TRBD1 | . | 21 | TGTGCCAGCAGCGTAGCTACTTGGACAGGGGCATGGGTAGCTGGGGCCAACGTCCTGACTTTC | CASSVATWTGAWVAGANVLTF
TRBJ2-7 | TRBV7-3 | TRBD2 | . | 15 | TGTGCCAGCAGCTTAAGAGGCGGGGGGGCTAACGAGCAGTACTTC | CASSLRGGGANEQYF
TRBJ2-3 | TRBV2 | . | once | 14 | TGTGCCAGCAAGCCAGGCCGCGGCACAGATACGCAGTATTTT | CASKPGRGTDTQYF
TRBJ2-2 | TRBV11-1 | . | . | 16 | TGTGCCAGCAGCCAGAGACTAGGGGCAAACACCGGGGAGCTGTTTTTT | CASSQRLGANTGELFF
TRBJ2-7 | TRBV4-3 | . | . | 15 | TGCGCCAGCAGCCCCCAACGAGGCCCCCTCTACGAGCAGTACTTC | CASSPQRGPLYEQYF
TRBJ2-5 | TRBV5-6 | TRBD1 | . | 15 | TGTGCCAGCAGCCCTGACAGGGGGTTAAAAGAGACCCAGTACTTC | CASSPDRGLKETQYF
TRBJ1-3 | TRBV5-1 | . | . | 14 | TGCGCCAGCAGTCTGGGGCTGAGTGGAAACACCATATATTTT | CASSLGLSGNTIYF
TRBJ2-5 | TRBV5-1 | . | . | 17 | TGCGCCAGCAGCTTGGGGTCGGGGGGCGGTCGAGGAGAGACCCAGTACTTC | CASSLGSGGGRGETQYF
TRBJ1-2 | TRBV12-5 | TRBD1 | . | 19 | TGTGCTAGTGGTTCTCAGCCAGGGACAGGGGGCGCGTGGGGCTATGGCTACACCTTC | CASGSQPGTGGAWGYGYTF
TRBJ2-1 | TRBV12-5 | . | once | 17 | TGTGCTAGTGGTTTGGAAAGCGGGGTCTCGGGGGCCAGCGAGCAGTTCTTC | CASGLESGVSGASEQFF
TRBJ2-7 | TRBV15 | . | . | 14 | TGTGCCACCAGCAGAGCGGGACAAGGCTACGAGCAGTACTTC | CATSRAGQGYEQYF
TRBJ2-1 | TRBV4-2 | . | . | 15 | TGTGCCAGCAGCCAAGGACTAGGGCCCTACAATGAGCAGTTCTTC | CASSQGLGPYNEQFF
TRBJ1-2 | TRBV7-2 | . | . | 14 | TGTGCCAGCAGCTTTGGGATCCAGGGGTATGGCTACACCTTC | CASSFGIQGYGYTF
TRBJ1-1 | TRBV7-2 | . | . | 16 | TGTGCCAGCACTCGAGGGGGAAACAGGGTGAACACTGAAGCTTTCTTT | CASTRGGNRVNTEAFF
TRBJ2-1 | TRBV4-1 | TRBD2 | . | 14 | TGCGCCAGCAGCCGGGCTAGCGGGAGCAATGAGCAGTTCTTC | CASSRASGSNEQFF
TRBJ1-2 | TRBV25-1 | . | . | 14 | TGTGCCAGCAGTGAATACGGACAGACCTATGGCTACACCTTC | CASSEYGQTYGYTF
TRBJ2-7 | TRBV2 | TRBD1 | . | 15 | TGTGCCAGGGGGGGTTCCGGGACAGGGCCGGACGAGCAGTACTTC | CARGGSGTGPDEQYF
TRBJ2-3 | TRBV11-3 | TRBD1 | . | 15 | TGTGCCAGCAGCTTGGGACAGGAGCGCGACAATACGCAGTATTTT | CASSLGQERDNTQYF
TRBJ2-1 | TRBV11-3 | TRBD1 | once | 14 | TGTGCCAGCAGCCGGGACAGGGAATACAATGAGCAGTTCTTC | CASSRDREYNEQFF
TRBJ2-1 | TRBV10-3 | TRBD2 | . | 14 | TGTGCCATCAGTGAGTTGGGACTAGCGGGAGAGCAGTTCTTC | CAISELGLAGEQFF
TRBJ2-7 | TRBV18 | . | . | 14 | TGTGCCAGCTCCTCAACCGGGACAAACTACGAGCAGTACTTC | CASSSTGTNYEQYF
TRBJ2-3 | TRBV2 | TRBD2 | . | 15 | TGTGCCAGCAGTTTGAGCGGGGCGAGCACAGATACGCAGTATTTT | CASSLSGASTDTQYF
TRBJ2-7 | TRBV6-5 | . | . | 13 | TGTGCCAGCTTTAAACAGGGAGCCTACGAGCAGTACTTC | CASFKQGAYEQYF
TRBJ1-5 | TRBV10-3 | TRBD1 | . | 14 | TGTGCCATCAGTGGACAGGGGGCTGGACAGCCCCAGCATTTT | CAISGQGAGQPQHF
TRBJ2-7 | TRBV15 | TRBD1 | . | 17 | TGTGCCACCAGCCCTCAGAGAGGACAGGGTAGGGACTACGAGCAGTACTTC | CATSPQRGQGRDYEQYF
TRBJ2-7 | TRBV5-1 | TRBD1 | . | 17 | TGCGCCAGCAGCTTCTCTCAGACAGGGGGCCCCCCCTACGAGCAGTACTTC | CASSFSQTGGPPYEQYF
TRBJ1-1 | TRBV5-1 | TRBD1 | . | 15 | TGCGCCAGCAGCTTGGACGGTTCAGGGGGGACTGAAGCTTTCTTT | CASSLDGSGGTEAFF
TRBJ2-7 | TRBV28 | . | . | 12 | TGTGCCAGCAGTTTTCAGAACTACGAGCAGTACTTC | CASSFQNYEQYF
TRBJ1-4 | TRBV27 | TRBD1 | . | 16 | TGTGCCAGCAGTGCCCCAAGACAGGGGGCGACTGAAAAACTGTTTTTT | CASSAPRQGATEKLFF
TRBJ2-5 | TRBV25-1 | TRBD2 | . | 18 | TGTGCCAGCAGTGAAATCGGGACTAGCGGAAAGGGGAGTGAGACCCAGTACTTC | CASSEIGTSGKGSETQYF
TRBJ1-1 | TRBV19 | . | . | 14 | TGTGCCAGTAGTATAGGCCAGGGATACACTGAAGCTTTCTTT | CASSIGQGYTEAFF
TRBJ2-1 | TRBV29-1 | . | . | 10 | TGCAGCGTTACCGACAGCCTGCAGTTCTTC | CSVTDSLQFF
TRBJ2-5 | TRBV29-1 | . | . | 11 | TGCAGCGTTCGTCGTGAAGAGACCCAGTACTTC | CSVRREETQYF
TRBJ2-3 | TRBV5-1 | . | . | 17 | TGCGCCAGCAGCTTTGATGGGCGTGGCGGGGTGGCAGATACGCAGTATTTT | CASSFDGRGGVADTQYF
TRBJ1-1 | TRBV7-8 | TRBD1 | few | 16 | TGTGCCAGCAGCTCCGGGACAGGGTGGCGGGACACTGAAGCTTTCTTT | CASSSGTGWRDTEAFF
TRBJ2-3 | TRBV6-1 | . | . | 13 | TGTGCCAGCAGTGAAGGTCACACAGATACGCAGTATTTT | CASSEGHTDTQYF
TRBJ2-3 | TRBV6-6 | TRBD2 | . | 16 | TGTGCCAGCAGTAGGCTAGCGGGAGTCGCGAGAGATACGCAGTATTTT | CASSRLAGVARDTQYF
TRBJ2-1 | TRBV29-1 | TRBD2 | . | 14 | TGCAGCGTTGATAGGCTAGCGGGATTTTCGGAGCAGTTCTTC | CSVDRLAGFSEQFF
TRBJ2-5 | TRBV28 | . | . | 15 | TGTGCCAGCCGTTATGGCGGGGCCGAGCAAGAGACCCAGTACTTC | CASRYGGAEQETQYF
TRBJ2-7 | TRBV10-3 | TRBD1 | few | 14 | TGTGCCATCAGTGAGTCGAAACGGACAGGCGAGCAGTACTTC | CAISESKRTGEQYF
TRBJ2-7 | TRBV6-6 | TRBD1 | . | 14 | TGTGCCAGCAGTTACTGGGACAGGGTCGGCGAGCAGTACTTC | CASSYWDRVGEQYF
TRBJ1-5 | TRBV29-1 | TRBD1 | . | 13 | TGCAGCGTTTTAGGGGGCTTCGATCAGCCCCAGCATTTT | CSVLGGFDQPQHF
TRBJ2-7 | TRBV19 | . | few | 14 | TGTGCCAGTAGTATTAGTTGGCAGGCCTACGAGCAGTACTTC | CASSISWQAYEQYF
TRBJ2-7 | TRBV6-1 | . | . | 14 | TGTGCCAGCATGGGGCCTAGACATAACTACGAGCAGTACTTC | CASMGPRHNYEQYF
TRBJ1-5 | TRBV2 | . | . | 12 | TGTGCCAGCAGCCAGGGAGGCCAGCCCCAGCATTTT | CASSQGGQPQHF
TRBJ2-7 | TRBV5-1 | TRBD2 | few | 13 | TGCGCCAGCAGCCGGGCACTAGCGAACGAGCAGTACTTC | CASSRALANEQYF
TRBJ2-7 | TRBV30 | . | . | 16 | TGTGCCTGGGGTGCAGGGGTCCGATTCGACAAATACGAGCAGTACTTC | CAWGAGVRFDKYEQYF
TRBJ2-2 | TRBV27 | . | few | 13 | TGTGCCAGCAAAGAAGTTCGAGAAAGGGAGCTGTTTTTT | CASKEVRERELFF